The clone carrying this T cell receptor beta chain was counted once. Its antigen is not known. cDNA libraries for TCR beta contained unique molecular identifiers. Via MiXCR, TCRdb re-called the PCR reads, giving one row per CDR3 protein. This table has under 900,000 distinct CDR3 sequences, roughly 50% appearing once. This record belongs to a study of post-analysis software for immune sequencing data. Study-wide findings and caveats: Several TRBV segments occurring more often in patients than controls included TRBV5-6, TRBV5-1 and TRBV20-1.

V was pared by 7 bases and J by 9 bases, with 22 bases between. Germline CDR1 SQVTM, CDR2 ANQGSEA. There are 14 residues in the CDR3. The sequence was collected from a girl between 10 and 17 years old with multiple sclerosis. The gene calls are TRBV29-1 and TRBJ2-1; D may be TRBD1 or TRBD2 (5 bases each). The specimen sequenced was blood. This CDR3 is CSGELLGAKSEQFF. DNA of the CDR3: TGCAGCGGCGAGTTACTAGGGGCGAAGAGTGAGCAGTTCTTC.